The 17 T cell receptor beta chains in this list originate from one sample, sequenced in a study of a mutant IDH1 vaccine in newly diagnosed glioma. Time point indicated: baseline, week 1 (first vaccination visit). Specified treatment: pre-vaccination baseline after standard-of-care therapy. Some clones are missing from TCRdb's copy, which holds only in-frame ones; the method was immunoSEQ multiplex PCR. This repertoire shows more than 50,000 clones, approximately 86% found once; its top ten account for 2.5% to 3.5%. This specimen consisted of PBMCs, obtained from a glioma patient treated with radiotherapy, temozolomide or both. The receptor set was obtained from a man aged 30-40 years with glioma.

This clone was counted once. The chain is built from TRBV6-6 and TRBJ2-5; tentatively, D is TRBD1 (5 bases). Germline CDR1 MNHNY, CDR2 SVGAGI (reference sequence). The CDR3 consists of 14 residues. The V gene lost 0 bases and the J gene lost 5 bases, with 10 bases spanning the gap. The CDR3: CASSYSSPGETQYF. CDR3 sequence (DNA): TGTGCCAGCAGTTACTCTAGTCCAGGGGAGACCCAGTACTTC.

This clone was detected once. The gene calls are TRBV6-4 and TRBJ2-5; possibly TRBD1 or TRBD2 for D (7 bases each). Trimming left V 5 bases short and J 5 bases short, with 18 bases between. CDR1 is MRHNA and CDR2 is SNTAGT in the germline V gene. The CDR3 has 15 residues. The CDR3 loop reads CASSPGTAGFETQYF. In DNA, the CDR3 is TGTGCCAGCAGTCCCGGGACAGCGGGATTTGAGACCCAGTACTTC.

The genes are TRBV7-6 and TRBJ1-4, with D tentatively TRBD1 (5 bases). Per the germline V gene, CDR1 is SGHVS and CDR2 is FNYEAQ. This CDR3 has 15 amino acids. Trimming removed 2 bases from V and 8 bases from J, with 15 bases in between. CDR3 nucleotides: TGTGCCAGCAGCTTAATGAGCCTCGGGGGAGAAAAACTGTTTTTT. This translates into CASSLMSLGGEKLFF.

The chain couples TRBV5-1 to TRBJ1-1; 8 bases map to TRBD1. The junction had 15 bases not matched to a gene; V was cut back by 5 bases and J by 0 bases. This CDR3 comprises 18 residues. From germline, CDR1 is SGHRS and CDR2 YFSETQ. CDR3 nucleotide sequence: TGCGCCAGCAGGCTTGGAGGTGACGGGACAGGAATGAACACTGAAGCTTTCTTT. Its protein is CASRLGGDGTGMNTEAFF.

The V gene is TRBV6-6, the J gene TRBJ1-1, with D possibly matching TRBD1 (6 bases). The CDR3 runs 14 residues. Trimming stripped 3 bases from V and 8 bases from J, with 16 bases between. Germline V gene data show CDR1 as MNHNY and CDR2 as SVGAGI (reference sequence). The CDR3, as DNA: TGTGCCAGCAGTTATGAGCCAGGGGTTGGCGAAGCTTTCTTT. Translating it yields CASSYEPGVGEAFF.

In regard to this clone: In the same sample, other DNA sequences code for this CDR3. The chain has TRBV18 and TRBJ1-5, with 7 bases lining up with TRBD1. Trimming removed 3 bases from V and 1 base from J; junction bases left unmatched: 6. CDR3 size: 16 residues. Germline CDR1 and CDR2: KGHSH and LQKENI. The CDR3 reads CASSPQGGSSNQPQHF. As DNA, the CDR3 is TGTGCCAGCTCACCTCAGGGGGGGAGCAGCAATCAGCCCCAGCATTTT.

The chain couples TRBV6-1 to TRBJ2-7, with a possible D match to TRBD1 (5 bases). The germline V and J ends were trimmed by 5 bases and 6 bases, with 14 bases remaining between them. This CDR3 has 13 residues. CDR1 MNHNS and CDR2 SASEGT come from the germline V gene. The CDR3, as DNA: TGTGCCAGCAGTTTGGCGGTAGGGGCCGAGCAGTACTTC. Its translation is CASSLAVGAEQYF.

The rearrangement links TRBV4-1 to TRBJ1-1; 8 positions agree with TRBD1. Germline V gene data show CDR1 as MGHRA and CDR2 as YSYEKL. The CDR3 has 19 amino acids. J lost 13 bases, V lost 0 bases, and 25 bases had no gene match. The CDR3 DNA reads as TGCGCCAGCAGCCAAGAGACAGGGGCCGCATCCTATCCTATTGCCCAGGTTTTCTTT. Its protein is CASSQETGAASYPIAQVFF.

The V call is TRBV11-2, the J call TRBJ1-1, with D hard to call. Germline CDR1 is SGHAT and CDR2 is FQNNGV. The CDR3 spans 19 residues. Trimming cost V 3 bases and J 0 bases, with 23 bases left between them. CDR3 sequence reads: CASSFQSGSFGLLNTEAFF. CDR3 nucleotide sequence: TGTGCCAGCAGCTTCCAATCTGGGTCCTTTGGACTATTGAACACTGAAGCTTTCTTT.

V gene TRBV5-6 combines with J gene TRBJ2-1; no firm D call. V lost 1 base, J lost 0 bases, and 2 bases lay in between. The CDR3 spans 13 residues. Germline CDR1 and CDR2: SGHDT and YYEEEE. The CDR3 loop reads CASSLSSYNEQFF. CDR3 nucleotide sequence: TGTGCCAGCAGCTTGTCCTCCTACAATGAGCAGTTCTTC.

This chain connects TRBV10-3 to TRBJ1-1, with a weak D call TRBD1 (6 bases). V dropped 3 bases and J dropped 7 bases, with 21 bases sitting between them. Germline CDR1 reads ENHRY; CDR2 reads SYGVKD. The CDR3 consists of 16 residues. The CDR3 nucleotides read TGTGCCATCAGTGACAATCTTCCAGGGGCCATTGGTGAAGCTTTCTTT. Translated: CAISDNLPGAIGEAFF.

The V call is TRBV6-1, the J call TRBJ1-1; 9 nucleotides line up with TRBD1. The V gene's germline CDR1 is MNHNS and CDR2 SASEGT. CDR3 length: 17 amino acids. The trim removed 4 bases at V and 0 bases at J, leaving 9 bases unmatched. The CDR3 spells CASSALTGGGMNTEAFF. CDR3 bases: TGTGCCAGCAGTGCATTGACAGGGGGGGGTATGAACACTGAAGCTTTCTTT.

V gene TRBV6-4 combines with J gene TRBJ2-3; tentative D call: TRBD1 (6 bases). The CDR3 totals 13 residues. CDR1 is MRHNA and CDR2 is SNTAGT in the germline V gene. Trimming shortened V by 5 bases and J by 4 bases, and 10 bases separated the two germline ends. The CDR3 loop reads CASSPGQPDTQYF. Written as DNA, the CDR3 is TGTGCCAGCAGTCCCGGACAGCCAGATACGCAGTATTTT.

This clone was detected once. V gene TRBV11-2 combines with J gene TRBJ1-2, with a tentative D call TRBD1 (5 bases). Germline CDR1 reads SGHAT; CDR2 reads FQNNGV. The V end was cut by 2 bases, the J end by 2 bases, with 6 bases between. The CDR3 extends over 13 amino acids. CDR3 in DNA: TGTGCCAGCAGCTTATCAGGGAACTATGGCTACACCTTC. Its protein product is CASSLSGNYGYTF.

The chain has TRBV7-9 and TRBJ1-1; D perhaps matches TRBD1 (5 bases). Germline CDR1 reads SEHNR; CDR2 reads FQNEAQ (reference sequence). This CDR3 has 16 amino acids. Trimming took off 2 bases at V and 6 bases at J, with 19 bases between the two ends. The CDR3: CASSLIWAGSFAEAFF. The CDR3 DNA follows: TGTGCCAGCAGCTTAATATGGGCAGGGTCCTTCGCTGAAGCTTTCTTT.

The chain carries TRBV2 and TRBJ2-2, with 7 bases lining up with TRBD1. Germline V lookup: CDR1 SNHLY, CDR2 FYNNEI. The CDR3 is 15 amino acids. The V segment lost 6 bases and the J segment 0 bases; nucleotides outside the gene matches: 4. This CDR3 is CASSQGGPNTGELFF. The CDR3 DNA reads as TGTGCCAGCAGCCAAGGGGGCCCGAACACCGGGGAGCTGTTTTTT.

The gene calls are TRBV2 and TRBJ1-5; D perhaps matches TRBD1 (6 bases). CDR1 and CDR2 (germline): SNHLY, FYNNEI. The CDR3 has 15 residues. Trimming removed 1 base from V and 9 bases from J, with 16 bases in between. The CDR3 DNA sequence: TGTGCCAGCAGTGAAGTTACAGGGACTGGGGTGCCCCAGCATTTT. Translation: CASSEVTGTGVPQHF.